This is a list of T cell receptor beta chains from one sample in a study of CXCR3-negative and CXCR3-positive naive CD8 T cells. TCRdb re-called the 5' RACE reads; every CDR3 protein appears as one record, without DNA. Its listing shows about 120,000 distinct CDR3 sequences. The specimen sequenced was naive CXCR3+ CD8+ T cells from blood. These receptors were collected from a human donor in good health. Some clones in this sample may be carry-over from other donors' samples. Both conserved end residues are part of each CDR3.

TRBJ1-1 TRBV9 CASTPFRAYDTEAFF
TRBJ2-1 TRBV6-4 CASSDLASGYNEQFF
TRBJ2-3 TRBV19 CASSILRDTDTQYF
TRBJ2-7 TRBV28 CASRDNPTYEQYF
TRBJ1-2 TRBV18 CASSPQDVQKNYGYTF
TRBJ2-1 TRBV28 CASSLSPRQGAGEQFF
TRBJ2-7 TRBV7-9 CASSFGGQGYEQYF
TRBJ2-7 TRBV29-1 CSVEGLAGGSYEQYF
TRBJ2-7 TRBV7-8 CASSPRTGMVPYEQYF
TRBJ2-1 TRBV11-2 CASSSGPYSGMDFGEQFF
TRBJ1-1 TRBV4-3 CASSQVTAGYTEAFF
TRBJ2-5 TRBV7-9 CASSPPKLGQYF
TRBJ2-3 TRBV28 CASSHPTNRGETDTQYF
TRBJ2-1 TRBV28 CASSFPRDRNEQFF
TRBJ1-2 TRBV20-1 CSAPGQGNYGYTF
TRBJ2-7 TRBV7-8 CASSSGGLSYEQYF
TRBJ2-3 TRBV7-9 CASRLGGTATDTQYF
TRBJ2-7 TRBV5-5 CASSFGRGVDEQYF
TRBJ1-1 TRBV5-1 CASSLTTPDDTEAFF
TRBJ2-3 TRBV29-1 CSEGGQAAPTDTQYF
TRBJ2-7 TRBV19 CASSMGLNYEQYF
TRBJ2-1 TRBV19 CASSQLGFNEQFF
TRBJ2-3 TRBV7-9 CASSEGSSGGDTQYF
TRBJ2-7 TRBV29-1 CSVEDLGQGAYEQYF
TRBJ2-3 TRBV7-9 CASSLSESRTDTQYF
TRBJ2-1 TRBV12-3/TRBV12-4 CASSFGGRYNEQFF
TRBJ1-1 TRBV9 CASSTDGEINTEAFF
TRBJ2-7 TRBV11-2 CASSVGQRAYEQYF
TRBJ2-7 TRBV28 CASSPHYEQYF
TRBJ2-4 TRBV12-3/TRBV12-4 CASSLLSGGVAKNIQYF
TRBJ2-2 TRBV7-3 CASSLWGNTGELFF
TRBJ2-7 TRBV12-3/TRBV12-4 CASSGPHTPAYEQYF
TRBJ1-3 TRBV5-1 CASRRVRETGYSGNTIYF
TRBJ2-1 TRBV6-2/TRBV6-3 CASSSPRLGGTYNEQFF
TRBJ1-4 TRBV7-9 CASSLGDQGPNEKLFF
TRBJ1-1 TRBV6-2/TRBV6-3 CASRPTLQITVNTEAFF
TRBJ2-7 TRBV28 CASRPPDRFLEQYF
TRBJ2-3 TRBV10-3 CAITNPGDSTDTQYF
TRBJ1-1 TRBV28 CASSPQQVMNTEAFF
TRBJ1-1 TRBV11-2 CASSLLPSSSEAFF
TRBJ2-2 TRBV7-9 CASSLGQGGSGELFF
TRBJ2-7 TRBV4-1 CASSQGGYEQYF
TRBJ1-1 TRBV27 CASSFGTGTEAFF
TRBJ2-3 TRBV20-1 CSALDLAGPPTDTQYF
TRBJ1-1 TRBV4-1 CASSQGQHSNTEAFF
TRBJ2-7 TRBV3-1 CASSSVAGRSYEQYF
TRBJ2-7 TRBV7-9 CASSFERREKDEQYF
TRBJ2-2 TRBV25-1 CATSQGAGELFF
TRBJ2-3 TRBV12-3/TRBV12-4 CASRAGLAGTDTQYF
TRBJ2-1 TRBV18 CASSPPLFGSGNEQFF
TRBJ1-3 TRBV27 CASSLSGDSGNTIYF
TRBJ2-7 TRBV4-2 CASSQALNLGAYEQYF
TRBJ2-1 TRBV3-1 CASSPKGTSDRDAALLLSYEQFF
TRBJ2-7 TRBV12-3/TRBV12-4 CASSKLDSESPYEQYF
TRBJ2-7 TRBV29-1 CSVEDVSYEQYF
TRBJ2-3 TRBV7-8 CASSLFGGGSTDTQYF